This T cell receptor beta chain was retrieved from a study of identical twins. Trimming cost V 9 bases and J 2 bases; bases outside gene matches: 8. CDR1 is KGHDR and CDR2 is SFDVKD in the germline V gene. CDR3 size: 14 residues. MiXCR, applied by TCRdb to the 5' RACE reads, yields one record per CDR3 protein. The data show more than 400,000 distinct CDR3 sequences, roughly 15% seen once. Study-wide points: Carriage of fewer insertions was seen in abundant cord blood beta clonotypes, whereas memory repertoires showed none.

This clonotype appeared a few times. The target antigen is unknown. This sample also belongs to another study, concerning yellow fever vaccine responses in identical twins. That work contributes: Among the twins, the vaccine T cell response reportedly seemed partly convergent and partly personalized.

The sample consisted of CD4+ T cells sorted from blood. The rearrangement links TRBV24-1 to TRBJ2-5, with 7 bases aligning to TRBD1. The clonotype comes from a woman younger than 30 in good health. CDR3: CATGPQGIQETQYF. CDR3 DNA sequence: TGTGCCACCGGCCCACAGGGGATACAAGAGACCCAGTACTTC.